The TCR beta chain under discussion was sequenced for a study of graft-versus-host responses after intestinal transplantation. Study details: Transplants were multivisceral, liver-intestinal, or isolated intestinal. All of the recipients had induction that used anti-thymocyte globulin, then tacrolimus and steroids for two to four years.

Study-wide results and caveats: The presence of high graft-versus-host to host-versus-graft clonal ratios in allografts characterized patients with graft-donor T cell macrochimerism. Present in recipient marrow, GvH clones included some that appeared first in ileum or blood.

Germline assignment: CDR1 SGHKS and CDR2 YYEKEE (reference sequence). The CDR3 consists of 15 residues. The assay was immunoSEQ multiplex PCR, and TCRdb's table has in-frame clones only and misses some. The sample shows about 25,000 clones, 90% to 95% of them seen only once. This clone was seen only once. Its antigen is unidentified. The material was PBMCs, obtained roughly 29 days after intestinal transplant. The receptor was derived from a human patient who received an intestinal transplant, so some T cells may come from the graft donor. The gene calls are TRBV5-5 and TRBJ2-5; tentatively, D is TRBD1 or TRBD2 (5 bases each). The J call could be wrong; TRBJ2-7 is a better fit for the DNA end. CDR3 in amino acids: CASSLAEGTPYEQYF. The CDR3 coding sequence is TGTGCCAGCAGCTTGGCCGAGGGGACCCCCTACGAGCAGTACTTC.